Below are 23 T cell receptor beta chains sequenced from a single sample in a study of blood T cells in healthy people across ages (dated by TCRdb to the mid-2010s). The library was produced with 5' RACE. Sequencing relied on an Illumina HiSeq 2500. The second PCR ran for roughly 6 to 11 cycles and used a J-beta primer mix along with a sample-barcoded 5' primer. TCRdb itself trimmed the public reads at Q25 with fastp, ran MiXCR and retained productive beta chains. Rows with one shared CDR3 protein collapse into an entry with the most common genes and DNA. This sample has about 730,000 distinct CDR3 sequences in its table, and about 42% of those were observed once. Under 25% of the sample is in the top ten clones. Specimen: blood. These receptors came from an older woman in good health.

A remark on this clonotype: Germline is not matched at one junction end, which may reflect a read error. V usage is TRBV11-1 and J usage is TRBJ2-6; 9 positions agree with TRBD1. Germline V gene lookup returns CDR1 SGHAT and CDR2 FQDESV (reference sequence). The CDR3 loop spans 17 amino acids. CDR3 loop: CASSSPGQGSGANVLTF. CDR3 DNA: TGTGCCAGCAGCTCCCCGGGACAGGGATCAGGGGCTAACGTCCTGACTTTC.

The chain is built from TRBV20-1 and TRBJ2-5; either TRBD1 or TRBD2 may fit D (5 bases each). The CDR3 is made up of 14 amino acids. Germline loops: CDR1 DFQATT, CDR2 SNEGSKA (reference sequence). Trimming removed 2 bases at V and 5 bases at J, with 15 bases between. The CDR3 nucleotides are TGCAGTGCTAGAATCGGGGCTTCGTCGGAGACCCAGTACTTC. The encoded protein is CSARIGASSETQYF.

The V gene is TRBV5-1, the J gene TRBJ1-1, with TRBD1 as a possible D gene (6 bases). The CDR3 totals 15 residues. From germline, CDR1 is SGHRS and CDR2 YFSETQ. Trimming stripped 0 bases from V and 3 bases from J, with 12 bases between. This CDR3 reads CASSLVRGADTEAFF. The CDR3 DNA sequence: TGCGCCAGCAGCTTGGTCAGGGGAGCGGACACTGAAGCTTTCTTT.

The J gene is TRBJ2-1, the V gene TRBV7-8; D tentatively fits TRBD1 or TRBD2 (5 bases each). The CDR3 length is 14 residues. Germline V gene lookup returns CDR1 SGHVS and CDR2 FQNEAQ. V shed 1 base and J shed 6 bases, with 10 bases lying between them. This chain's CDR3 is CASSLVRDPNEQFF. The CDR3, as DNA: TGTGCCAGCAGCTTAGTACGGGACCCCAATGAGCAGTTCTTC.

The V gene is TRBV21-1, the J gene TRBJ2-5; TRBD2, the table's D call, lacks a check against the DNA. TRBV21-1 is noted as a pseudogene. This CDR3 region has 16 residues. The CDR3 reads CASSKSVSPVEETQYF. The CDR3 DNA sequence: TGTGCCAGCAGCAAAAGTGTAAGTCCGGTGGAAGAGACCCAGTACTTC.

This clonotype showed up just a few times. The chain carries TRBV7-9 and TRBJ1-2; D is unresolved. V was clipped by 5 bases and J by 4 bases, with 11 bases between them. The CDR3 has 13 residues. Germline CDR1 is SEHNR and CDR2 is FQNEAQ (reference sequence). CDR3 loop: CASSGGRIYGYTF. The CDR3 nucleotides are TGTGCCAGCAGCGGTGGGAGGATCTATGGCTACACCTTC.

V and J are TRBV28 and TRBJ1-5; 8 bases are a match to TRBD1. V shed 9 bases, J shed 4 bases, and the junction held 8 bases outside the gene matches. Germline values: CDR1 MDHEN, CDR2 SYDVKM. This CDR3 comprises 14 residues. CDR3 amino acids: CASRPTGENQPQHF. In DNA form, the CDR3 reads TGTGCCAGTCGTCCGACAGGGGAAAATCAGCCCCAGCATTTT.

The CDR3, as DNA: TGTGCCAGCAGTTACGACGGGTGTAGCTACACCTTC. The encoded protein is CASSYDGCSYTF. J is TRBJ1-2 and V is TRBV6-2 or TRBV6-3; D not resolved. The CDR3 sequence is 12 residues long. The ends were cut back, 2 bases at V and 9 bases at J, with 10 bases in the middle. Germline V gene data show CDR1 as MNHEY and CDR2 as SVGEGT.

The chain recombines TRBV5-1 with TRBJ2-5; 7 bases are shared with TRBD2. The CDR3 is 16 amino acids. Germline V CDR1 and CDR2: SGHRS, YFSETQ. The J segment lost 1 base and the V segment lost 0 bases, leaving 6 bases of the junction unmatched. The CDR3 loop is CASSLGASGTQETQYF. The CDR3 coding sequence is TGCGCCAGCAGCTTGGGTGCTAGCGGAACCCAAGAGACCCAGTACTTC.

This clonotype occurred a few times. V gene TRBV10-3 combines with J gene TRBJ2-4; D may correspond to TRBD1 or TRBD2 (5 bases each). Trimming cost V 4 bases and J 13 bases, with 17 bases left between them. The CDR3 runs to 13 residues. Germline V gene lookup returns CDR1 ENHRY and CDR2 SYGVKD. Written as DNA, the CDR3 is TGTGCCATCAGTGGGGTAGGGATGGGGGAGCAGTACTTC. Translating gives CAISGVGMGEQYF.

This clonotype has just a few counts. J is TRBJ1-1 and V is TRBV20-1; D is uncertain. The CDR3 covers 13 residues. Germline values: CDR1 DFQATT, CDR2 SNEGSKA (reference sequence). The germline V and J ends were trimmed by 0 bases and 5 bases, with 10 bases remaining between them. CDR3 DNA: TGCAGTGCTAGAGAAACCACGAAAACTGAAGCTTTCTTT. This encodes CSARETTKTEAFF.

Here the CDR3 reads CASSIPATNEKLFF. The CDR3 DNA reads TGTGCCAGCTCTATCCCGGCAACTAATGAAAAACTGTTTTTT. The rearrangement uses TRBV6-1 and TRBJ1-4; D not resolved. Trimming pared 8 bases from V and 0 bases from J, leaving 10 bases between. This CDR3 region has 14 residues. Germline assignment: CDR1 MNHNS and CDR2 SASEGT.

This chain links TRBV20-1 with TRBJ1-2; no clear D gene. Trimming pared 6 bases from V and 1 base from J, leaving 9 bases between. The germline gives CDR1 DFQATT, CDR2 SNEGSKA (reference sequence). CDR3 size: 12 residues. The CDR3 nucleotides are TGCAGTGCCCAATTCAATAACTATGGCTACACCTTC. Its translation: CSAQFNNYGYTF.

The chain recombines TRBV5-1 with TRBJ2-7; 8 bases map to TRBD2. CDR3 length equals 15 residues. The V and J ends lost 0 bases and 6 bases, in that order; junction bases with no gene match: 8. Germline V lookup: CDR1 SGHRS, CDR2 YFSETQ. The CDR3 region is CASSLGSSGGGEQYF. The DNA for the CDR3 is TGCGCCAGCAGCTTGGGATCCAGCGGGGGAGGCGAGCAGTACTTC.

The rearrangement uses TRBV21-1 and TRBJ2-7; the table's D call TRBD1 went unverified against the DNA. The J call is uncertain, as TRBJ2-5 better fits the DNA end. TRBV21-1 is given as a pseudogene. This CDR3 has 12 residues. The CDR3 loop reads CASGTCQETQYF. The CDR3 coding sequence is TGTGCCAGCGGGACCTGCCAAGAGACCCAGTACTTC.

V usage is TRBV25-1 and J usage is TRBJ2-3; D is unclear. CDR1 is MGHDK, CDR2 SYGVNS, per germline. This CDR3 comprises 13 residues. Trimming stripped 7 bases from V and 1 base from J, with 9 bases between. Written as DNA, the CDR3 is TGTGCCAGCAACATACACGGCACAGATACGCAGTATTTT. Its translation: CASNIHGTDTQYF.

This clonotype came up once. The chain couples TRBV18 to TRBJ1-1; no clear D gene. The V gene's germline CDR1 is KGHSH and CDR2 LQKENI. V gave up 3 bases and J gave up 3 bases, with 5 bases separating them. The CDR3 has 12 residues. In DNA, the CDR3 is TGTGCCAGCTCACCCGCGGACACTGAAGCTTTCTTT. It translates to CASSPADTEAFF.

The sample holds a few counts of this clonotype. The rearrangement links TRBV6-5 to TRBJ1-4; TRBD1 matches 7 bases. Germline CDR1 MNHEY, CDR2 SVGAGI. The CDR3 runs to 14 residues. V shed 5 bases, J shed 6 bases, and the junction held 6 bases outside the gene matches. DNA of the CDR3: TGTGCCAGCAGTCCTAGGGGGCAAGATGAAAAACTGTTTTTT. This translates into CASSPRGQDEKLFF.

The chain carries TRBV7-8 and TRBJ1-1; D might be TRBD1 (5 bases). Deletions cut 1 base from V and 0 bases from J, with 9 bases between. CDR3 length equals 15 residues. Germline V lookup: CDR1 SGHVS, CDR2 FQNEAQ. CDR3 coding DNA: TGTGCCAGCAGCTTAGTTTCAGGGATGAACACTGAAGCTTTCTTT. Its translation: CASSLVSGMNTEAFF.

Written as DNA, the CDR3 is TGTGCCAGCAGCCCCGGACAGGGGGCGATTGGGGCCAACGTCCTGACTTTC. This encodes CASSPGQGAIGANVLTF. The chain employs TRBV7-2 and TRBJ2-6, with 11 bases fitting TRBD1. Germline V gene sequence: CDR1 SGHTA, CDR2 FQGNSA. The V and J ends lost 5 bases and 3 bases, in that order; junction bases with no gene match: 6. CDR3 size: 17 residues.

Worth noting for this clonotype: Possible read error: a much larger clone is one base away. This chain joins TRBV7-9 and TRBJ2-3; 10 nucleotides match TRBD2. Trimming removed 5 bases from V and 10 bases from J; junction bases left unmatched: 18. CDR3 length equals 17 residues. Germline values: CDR1 SEHNR, CDR2 FQNEAQ (reference sequence). The CDR3 region has the DNA TGTGCCAGCAGCCCAGGTGGGACTAGCGCAGGCCGGGGGGCGCAGTATTTT. Its translation is CASSPGGTSAGRGAQYF. Filled out from reference TRBV7-9 and TRBJ2-3, the complete variable domain reads DTGVSQNPRHKITKRGQNVTFRCDPISEHNRLYWYRQTLGQGPEFLTYFQNEAQLEKSRLLSDRFSAERPKGSFSTLEIQRTEQGDSAMYLCASSPGGTSAGRGAQYFGPGTRLTVL.

This clonotype was observed a few times. The chain has TRBV20-1 and TRBJ2-6; D remains ambiguous. Germline assignment: CDR1 DFQATT and CDR2 SNEGSKA (reference sequence). The length of the CDR3 is 13 residues. V lost 3 bases and J lost 2, with 5 bases in between. For the CDR3, the DNA is TGCAGTGCTAGGATGCCTGGGGCCAACGTCCTGACTTTC. It encodes CSARMPGANVLTF.

The V call is TRBV28, the J call TRBJ2-6; TRBD1 agrees at 7 bases. This CDR3 comprises 19 residues. Germline V gene sequence: CDR1 MDHEN, CDR2 SYDVKM. V shed 5 bases and J 5 bases; nucleotides not matched to a gene: 18. CDR3 amino acids: CASSPTPDRLALRANVLTF. CDR3 nucleotide sequence: TGTGCCAGCAGTCCGACCCCGGACAGGCTGGCTCTGAGGGCCAACGTCCTGACTTTC.